Presented here are 11 T cell receptor beta chains from one specimen sequenced in a study of CD4 and CD8 cells across lung adenocarcinoma regions. Each CDR3 protein gets one entry after TCRdb re-called the PCR reads with MiXCR. The data hold about 6,700 distinct CDR3 sequences, with about 51% observed a single time. The specimen was CD8+ T cells from the center of a lung tumor. The origin of the receptors is a female donor with lung adenocarcinoma. The CD4 and CD8 labels of this study may be unreliable.

In its sample, this clonotype was seen many times. V gene TRBV7-2 combines with J gene TRBJ1-3, with 7 bases identical to TRBD1. Germline CDR1 and CDR2: SGHTA and FQGNSA. The CDR3 is 15 amino acids. The J segment lost 4 bases and the V segment lost 2 bases, leaving 5 bases of the junction unmatched. The CDR3 loop reads CASSLKTGPGNTIYF. The CDR3 nucleotides read TGTGCCAGCAGCTTAAAGACAGGGCCGGGAAACACCATATATTTT. Supplemented by reference TRBV7-2 and TRBJ1-3, the full variable domain reads GAGVSQSPSNKVTEKGKDVELRCDPISGHTALYWYRQSLGQGLEFLIYFQGNSAPDKSGLPSDRFSAERTGGSVSTLTIQRTQQEDSAVYLCASSLKTGPGNTIYFGEGSWLTVV.

Comments on this clonotype: A read error may produce the germline difference seen at one junction end. The J gene is TRBJ2-4, the V gene TRBV6-5; a weak D match, TRBD2 (7 bases). Germline CDR1 and CDR2: MNHEY and SVGAGI. CDR3 length equals 16 residues. CDR3 loop: CASSYSAGASQNMQYF. The CDR3 DNA reads as TGTGCCAGCAGTTACTCTGCGGGGGCGAGCCAAAATATGCAGTATTTC.

A word on this clonotype: One junction end disagrees with the germline gene, perhaps due to a read error. The genes are TRBV10-3 and TRBJ2-5, with D hard to call. This CDR3 has 14 amino acids. Germline CDR1 reads ENHRY; CDR2 reads SYGVKD. CDR3 residues: CAGMGGLAQKTQYF. The CDR3 DNA reads as TGTGCGGGCATGGGCGGCCTTGCCCAAAAGACCCAGTACTTC.

J is TRBJ1-5 and V is TRBV4-1; tentative D call: TRBD1 (6 bases). Germline V gene data show CDR1 as MGHRA and CDR2 as YSYEKL. The CDR3 loop spans 16 amino acids. Trimming stripped 1 base from V and 5 bases from J, with 15 bases between. CDR3 loop: CASSQVGGLSDQPQHF. The CDR3 DNA follows: TGCGCCAGCAGCCAAGTTGGGGGCCTAAGCGATCAGCCCCAGCATTTT.

V gene TRBV7-2 combines with J gene TRBJ1-2; D unresolved. The CDR3 loop spans 13 amino acids. Germline CDR1 and CDR2: SGHTA and FQGNSA. The V end was cut by 3 bases, the J end by 6 bases, with 11 bases between. The CDR3 DNA follows: TGTGCCAGCAGCTTGAATCCTCGGGATGGCTACACCTTC. It codes for CASSLNPRDGYTF.

Judged by abundance, this clonotype is medium-sized. The chain couples TRBV27 to TRBJ2-5; 9 bases line up with TRBD2. The ends lost 2 bases at V and 11 bases at J; junction bases unmatched: 12. Per germline, CDR1 MNHEY and CDR2 SMNVEV (reference sequence). The CDR3 is 15 residues long. In DNA form, the CDR3 reads TGTGCCAGCAGTTTAGTTAGCGGGGGCCTCCAGGAGCAGTACTTC. Translating it yields CASSLVSGGLQEQYF.

In its sample, this clonotype was seen many times. V is TRBV6-5 and J is TRBJ1-4; no firm D call. The CDR3 extends over 19 amino acids. With 2 bases removed from V and 6 bases from J, the gap between germline ends came to 25 bases. Germline V lookup: CDR1 MNHEY, CDR2 SVGAGI. Here the CDR3 reads CASSYKTLGQKEGDEKLFF. In DNA form, the CDR3 reads TGTGCCAGCAGTTACAAAACTCTAGGGCAGAAGGAAGGAGATGAAAAACTGTTTTTT.

A few counts support this clonotype. V gene TRBV5-4 combines with J gene TRBJ2-5; D perhaps matches TRBD1 (6 bases). CDR3 size: 14 residues. Trimming pared 4 bases from V and 5 bases from J, leaving 15 bases between. Germline V gene sequence: CDR1 SGHNT, CDR2 YYREEE (reference sequence). CDR3 region: CASSPRTGLETQYF. CDR3 in DNA: TGTGCCAGCAGCCCTCGAACAGGGTTGGAGACCCAGTACTTC. The variable domain in full, completed from reference TRBV5-4 and TRBJ2-5, reads ETGVTQSPTHLIKTRGQQVTLRCSSQSGHNTVSWYQQALGQGPQFIFQYYREEENGRGNFPPRFSGLQFPNYSSELNVNALELDDSALYLCASSPRTGLETQYFGPGTRLLVL.

This chain links TRBV10-1 with TRBJ2-1; D is ambiguous. The CDR3 has 13 amino acids. Germline V gives CDR1 WNHNN, CDR2 SYGVQD (reference sequence). The V and J ends lost 5 bases and 4 bases respectively, with 9 bases between them. This chain's CDR3 is CASSLDGYNEQFF. The DNA of the CDR3 is TGCGCCAGCAGTTTGGACGGGTACAATGAGCAGTTCTTC.

This rearrangement joins TRBV6-1 to TRBJ1-1; 7 nucleotides align to TRBD1. The junction had 9 bases not matched to a gene; V was cut back by 6 bases and J by 5 bases. The length of the CDR3 is 14 residues. From germline, CDR1 is MNHNS and CDR2 SASEGT. CDR3 bases: TGTGCCAGCAGCCCCCCAGGGGGGGGTACTGAAGCTTTCTTT. Translated, it gives CASSPPGGGTEAFF.

As to this clonotype: A junction boundary mismatches the germline segment, possibly from a read error. This chain uses TRBV6-1 with TRBJ2-3; D uncertain. Germline V CDR1 and CDR2: MNHNS, SASEGT. CDR3 length equals 13 residues. This CDR3 is CARRLSHLNTQYF. The CDR3, as DNA: TGTGCCAGGAGGTTGTCCCACTTGAATACGCAGTATTTC.